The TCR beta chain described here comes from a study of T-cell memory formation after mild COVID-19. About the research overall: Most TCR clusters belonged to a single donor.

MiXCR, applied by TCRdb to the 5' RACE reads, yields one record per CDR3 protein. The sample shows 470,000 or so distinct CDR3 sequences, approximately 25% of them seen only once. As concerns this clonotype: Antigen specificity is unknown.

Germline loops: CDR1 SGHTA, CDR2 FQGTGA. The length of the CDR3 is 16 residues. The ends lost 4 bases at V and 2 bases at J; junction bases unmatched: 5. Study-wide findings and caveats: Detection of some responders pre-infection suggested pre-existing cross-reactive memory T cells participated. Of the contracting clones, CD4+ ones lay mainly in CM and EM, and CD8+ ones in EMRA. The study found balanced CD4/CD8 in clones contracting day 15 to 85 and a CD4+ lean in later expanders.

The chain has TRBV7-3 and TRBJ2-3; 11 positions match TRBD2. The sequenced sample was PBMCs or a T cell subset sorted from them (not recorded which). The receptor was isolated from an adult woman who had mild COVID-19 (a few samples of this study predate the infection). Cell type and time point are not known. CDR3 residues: CASSSLAGGPTDTQYF. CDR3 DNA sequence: TGTGCCAGCAGCTCCTTAGCGGGGGGGCCCACAGATACGCAGTATTTT.